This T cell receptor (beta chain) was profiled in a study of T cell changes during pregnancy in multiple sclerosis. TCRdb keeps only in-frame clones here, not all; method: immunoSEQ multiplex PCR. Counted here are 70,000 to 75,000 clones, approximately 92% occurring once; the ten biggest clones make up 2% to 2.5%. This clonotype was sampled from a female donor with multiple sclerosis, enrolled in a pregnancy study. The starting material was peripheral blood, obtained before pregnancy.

CDR3 residues: CASSLARGGSTDTQYF. In DNA, the CDR3 is TGTGCCAGCAGCTTAGCGCGGGGTGGGAGTACAGATACGCAGTATTTT. The chain carries TRBV7-9 and TRBJ2-3, with D possibly matching TRBD2 (6 bases). This CDR3 has 16 amino acids. V was trimmed by 0 bases and J by 3 bases, leaving 13 bases between them. Germline-derived CDR1 and CDR2 are SEHNR and FQNEAQ (reference sequence).